Below, 19 T cell receptor beta chains from the same sample are listed, as sequenced in a study of blood T cell repertoires in COVID-19. Some clones are missing from TCRdb's copy, which holds only in-frame ones; the method was immunoSEQ multiplex PCR. Altogether about 220,000 clones are present, 70% to 90% being singletons, with the ten largest covering about 13%. The source material was peripheral blood. These TCRs come from a human donor in a cohort sampled during active COVID-19.

The gene calls are TRBV6-5 and TRBJ2-1; 13 bases are a match to TRBD2. Germline V gene data show CDR1 as MNHEY and CDR2 as SVGAGI. This CDR3 is 16 amino acids long. The V and J ends lost 4 bases and 5 bases, in that order; junction bases with no gene match: 5. In nucleotides, the CDR3 is TGTGCCAGCAGTTCCACTAGCGGGAGGGTCCACAATGAGCAGTTCTTC. Translation: CASSSTSGRVHNEQFF.

CDR3 in amino acids: CASSVAGLALPGELFF. The DNA for the CDR3 is TGTGCCAGCAGCGTAGCGGGTTTAGCGCTCCCCGGGGAGCTGTTTTTT. The V call is TRBV9, the J call TRBJ2-2, with a tentative D call TRBD2 (5 bases). Trimming shortened V by 0 bases and J by 6 bases, and 15 bases separated the two germline ends. The V gene's germline CDR1 is SGDLS and CDR2 YYNGEE. This CDR3 spans 16 amino acids.

V usage is TRBV18 and J usage is TRBJ2-7, with 10 nucleotides matching TRBD1. V gave up 0 bases and J gave up 3 bases; unmatched junction bases: 5. CDR1 KGHSH and CDR2 LQKENI come from the germline V gene. There are 16 residues in the CDR3. CDR3 in amino acids: CASSPPDRGLDYEQYF. The CDR3 DNA follows: TGTGCCAGCTCACCACCCGACAGGGGGCTAGACTACGAGCAGTACTTC. The full variable domain, rest sourced from reference TRBV18 and TRBJ2-7, is NAGVMQNPRHLVRRRGQEARLRCSPMKGHSHVYWYRQLPEEGLKFMVYLQKENIIDESGMPKERFSAEFPKEGPSILRIQQVVRGDSAAYFCASSPPDRGLDYEQYFGPGTRLTVT.

The chain uses TRBV25-1 and TRBJ2-5, with TRBD2 matching over 8 bases. Per the germline V gene, CDR1 is MGHDK and CDR2 is SYGVNS. The CDR3 extends over 15 amino acids. V trimming: 1 base; J trimming: 2 bases; junction bases outside the gene matches: 3. DNA for the CDR3: TGTGCCAGCAGTGAATCGGGGGGGCCGCAAGAGACCCAGTACTTC. It codes for CASSESGGPQETQYF.

The rearrangement joins TRBV5-1 to TRBJ2-7; TRBD1 aligns across 9 bases. J lost 3 bases, V lost 6 bases, and 7 bases had no gene match. The germline V gene encodes CDR1 SGHRS and CDR2 YFSETQ. The CDR3 consists of 14 residues. DNA of the CDR3: TGCGCCAGCATGTGGGGACAGGGTTTCTACGAGCAGTACTTC. This sequence encodes CASMWGQGFYEQYF.

The chain has TRBV5-5 and TRBJ1-4, with D hard to call. Germline CDR1 is SGHKS and CDR2 is YYEKEE (reference sequence). The V and J ends lost 0 bases and 8 bases respectively, with 17 bases between them. The length of the CDR3 is 16 residues. CDR3 amino acids: CASSLVVGGKEEKLFF. In DNA form, the CDR3 reads TGTGCCAGCAGCTTGGTCGTCGGCGGGAAAGAGGAAAAACTGTTTTTT. Together with reference TRBV5-5 and TRBJ1-4, the CDR3 gives the full variable domain: DAGVTQSPTHLIKTRGQQVTLRCSPISGHKSVSWYQQVLGQGPQFIFQYYEKEERGRGNFPDRFSARQFPNYSSELNVNALLLGDSALYLCASSLVVGGKEEKLFFGSGTQLSVL.

In this sample, this clone turned up once. V and J are TRBV6-2 or TRBV6-3 and TRBJ2-1; TRBD2 matches 14 bases. The CDR3 loop spans 17 amino acids. From germline, CDR1 is MNHEY and CDR2 SVGEGT. After removal of 4 bases from V and 3 bases from J, the junction contained 5 bases not matched to a gene. This CDR3 reads CASSLGLAGAVYNEQFF. CDR3 nucleotide sequence: TGTGCCAGCAGTTTGGGACTAGCGGGGGCCGTCTACAATGAGCAGTTCTTC.

This clone was picked up a small number of times. This sequence joins TRBV5-6 and TRBJ2-2, with TRBD2 identical over 9 bases. The germline CDR1 and CDR2 sequences are SGHDT and YYEEEE. After removal of 4 bases from V and 6 bases from J, the junction contained 16 bases not matched to a gene. The CDR3 extends over 18 amino acids. CDR3 nucleotide sequence: TGTGCCAGCAGCCCGCTAGTCGGCGCGGGAGGGCTGGCCGGGGAGCTGTTTTTT. It encodes CASSPLVGAGGLAGELFF.

V and J are TRBV14 and TRBJ2-2, with 12 positions matching TRBD2. From germline, CDR1 is SGHDN and CDR2 FVKESK. The trim removed 1 base at V and 5 bases at J, leaving 5 bases unmatched. The CDR3 contains 17 residues. CDR3: CASSQGTSGRSTGELFF. For the CDR3, the DNA is TGTGCCAGCAGCCAAGGAACTAGCGGGAGGTCTACCGGGGAGCTGTTTTTT.

The chain recombines TRBV20-1 with TRBJ2-1; a possible D gene is TRBD2 (5 bases). This CDR3 contains 11 residues. V was trimmed by 3 bases and J by 6 bases, leaving 6 bases between them. Germline CDR1 is DFQATT and CDR2 is SNEGSKA (reference sequence). The CDR3 loop reads CSASGVNEQFF. As DNA, the CDR3 is TGCAGTGCTAGCGGGGTCAATGAGCAGTTCTTC.

This clone was seen more than once but under ten times. The rearrangement links TRBV19 to TRBJ1-2; 9 bases match TRBD1. V was clipped by 3 bases and J by 11 bases; unmatched bases: 10. The germline V gene has CDR1 LNHDA and CDR2 SQIVND (reference sequence). CDR3 length: 14 residues. In nucleotides, the CDR3 is TGTGCCAGTAGTATTCGGCCCTCCGGGACAGGGTACACCTTC. Amino acid sequence: CASSIRPSGTGYTF.

By share, this clone counts as medium-sized. J is TRBJ2-7 and V is TRBV5-1, with 7 bases lining up with TRBD1. The CDR3 length is 13 residues. The V gene's germline CDR1 is SGHRS and CDR2 YFSETQ. V shed 4 bases and J 2 bases; nucleotides not matched to a gene: 3. CDR3: CASSVGTAYEQYF. CDR3 bases: TGCGCCAGCAGCGTCGGGACAGCCTACGAGCAGTACTTC. The full variable domain, rest sourced from reference TRBV5-1 and TRBJ2-7, is KAGVTQTPRYLIKTRGQQVTLSCSPISGHRSVSWYQQTPGQGLQFLFEYFSETQRNKGNFPGRFSGRQFSNSRSEMNVSTLELGDSALYLCASSVGTAYEQYFGPGTRLTVT.

This clone was seen just once. The chain uses TRBV4-2 and TRBJ2-3; 10 bases map to TRBD2. Per germline, CDR1 LGHNA and CDR2 YNFKEQ. The CDR3 loop spans 15 amino acids. V lost 2 bases and J lost 5; bases outside the gene matches: 4. The chain's CDR3 is CASSQLPSGRDTQYF. DNA for the CDR3: TGTGCCAGCAGCCAACTGCCTAGCGGGAGAGATACGCAGTATTTT.

The genes are TRBV7-2 and TRBJ2-1; 8 bases fit TRBD2. The germline CDR1 and CDR2 sequences are SGHTA and FQGNSA. The CDR3 runs 15 residues. Trimming took 1 base from V and 8 from J; bases not matched to a gene: 7. Written as DNA, the CDR3 is TGTGCCAGCAGCTTAGTGGTTAGCGGGGTGGATGAGCAGTTCTTC. It encodes CASSLVVSGVDEQFF.

This chain joins TRBV12-2 and TRBJ2-7; the D call TRBD1 from the table was never checked on the DNA. TRBV12-2 is a pseudogene segment. The CDR3 runs to 15 residues. Here the CDR3 DNA reads TGTGCAAGTCGCGCTCCGGGACAGGACGCCTACGAGCAGTACTTC. This translates into CASRAPGQDAYEQYF.

This clone was seen once. V and J are TRBV19 and TRBJ2-5, with D perhaps TRBD2 (5 bases). The CDR3 contains 15 residues. Trimming cost V 6 bases and J 1 base, with 15 bases left between them. CDR1 is LNHDA and CDR2 is SQIVND in the germline V gene (reference sequence). CDR3 sequence: CASSPIRGIQETQYF. The CDR3 coding sequence is TGTGCCAGTAGCCCAATACGGGGAATCCAAGAGACCCAGTACTTC.

This clone was seen only once. The chain combines TRBV2 with TRBJ1-1; weak D call: TRBD1 (6 bases). Germline CDR1 is SNHLY and CDR2 is FYNNEI. The CDR3 runs to 13 residues. V lost 2 bases to trimming and J lost 11 bases, with 15 bases between them. CDR3 nucleotide sequence: TGTGCCAGCAGTGAACTGCAGGCGAGGGGGGCTTTCTTT. It specifies CASSELQARGAFF. Drawing the rest from reference TRBV2 and TRBJ1-1, the complete variable domain is EPEVTQTPSHQVTQMGQEVILRCVPISNHLYFYWYRQILGQKVEFLVSFYNNEISEKSEIFDDQFSVERPDGSNFTLKIRSTKLEDSAMYFCASSELQARGAFFGQGTRLTVV.

This chain links TRBV25-1 with TRBJ2-7; 10 nucleotides align to TRBD1. V shed 2 bases, J shed 5 bases, and the junction held 12 bases outside the gene matches. In germline, CDR1 is MGHDK, CDR2 SYGVNS. There are 17 residues in the CDR3. The CDR3 protein is CASSEPAGTGVGHEQYF. CDR3 bases: TGTGCCAGCAGTGAACCCGCCGGGACAGGGGTCGGTCACGAGCAGTACTTC.

The chain carries TRBV4-2 and TRBJ1-4; the D gene is possibly TRBD1 (6 bases). In germline, CDR1 is LGHNA, CDR2 YNFKEQ. Trimming removed 0 bases from V and 8 bases from J, with 16 bases in between. The CDR3 length is 16 residues. The CDR3: CASSQDLRGLLEKLFF. CDR3 nucleotide sequence: TGTGCCAGCAGCCAAGATCTCAGGGGCCTACTGGAAAAACTGTTTTTT.